The clone carrying this T cell receptor (beta chain) turned up a few times. One end of the junction is discordant with germline, which a read error may explain. The sample comes from a study of beta chain features in type 1 diabetes. What was sequenced were expressed TCRB transcripts, since all of the isolated RNA had been reverse transcribed. Sequenced by immunoSEQ multiplex PCR; TCRdb stores in-frame clones only, minus some. The sample carries roughly 250,000 clones, 9.6% recorded once. Germline assignment: CDR1 SGDLS and CDR2 YYNGEE. CDR3 length: 16 amino acids. Material for sequencing was naive CD4+ T cells from blood. This TCR was recovered from a young woman in good health. This chain connects TRBV9 to TRBJ2-1; unclear D gene. CDR3 in DNA: TGTGCCAGCAGCGTAGCTGGAGCGCCCTCCAACAATGAGCAGTTCTTC. Residues: CASSVAGAPSNNEQFF.